This entry is about one TCR beta chain. This record comes from a study of blood T cell repertoires in COVID-19. Overall study: Whether acute or convalescent, the COVID-19 samples came from the United States, Italy and Spain.

Methods used by the authors: Nucleated cell counts were estimated from reference gene primer amplification. Here immunoSEQ multiplex PCR was the method, and the copy in TCRdb shows in-frame clones only, minus some. V and J calls and clone size are as listed in that table; D and trimming were resolved from the DNA. The sample comprises 120,000 to 150,000 clones, over 75% of which are singletons, and 1.5% to 2% rests with the top ten. The CDR3 sequence is 15 residues long. The chain joins TRBV21-1 to TRBJ1-4. TRBV21-1 is marked as a pseudogene. The TCR originated in a human donor in a cohort sampled during active COVID-19. The material sequenced was peripheral blood. CDR3 region: CASSGIRDANEKLFF. The CDR3 DNA sequence: TGTGCCAGCAGCGGCATACGGGATGCTAATGAAAAACTGTTTTTT.